This T cell receptor (beta chain) was captured in a study of response to subunit inactivated influenza vaccine. Concerning this clonotype: Its specificity is not known.

Each CDR3 protein is one row after TCRdb ran MiXCR on the RT-PCR reads. Of more than 450,000 distinct CDR3 sequences detected, about 11% appear once; the ten largest clones hold roughly 9.6%. Between the trimmed V and J ends, which lost 5 bases and 7 bases, there was a span of 15 bases. The CDR3 has 15 amino acids. The germline gives CDR1 MNHEY, CDR2 SVGEGT. Whole-study findings and limits: Only a handful of new T cells, the authors suggested, are recruited with each seasonal influenza vaccination.

The same specimen was also included in a second study, on T cells expressing NK-cell markers. That report adds: For TCR beta, cDNA was produced by 5'RACE template switching with UMIs.

The chain carries TRBV6-2 or TRBV6-3 and TRBJ1-6; D is unresolved. Sequences were derived from PBMCs from blood, sampled on the day of vaccination. The receptor was derived from a man aged 45-60 years who received an inactivated influenza vaccine. CDR3 protein: CASSARIPINSPLHF. The CDR3 nucleotides read TGTGCCAGCAGTGCGCGGATCCCAATCAATTCACCCCTCCACTTT.